The 12 T cell receptor beta chains presented below share a single source sample, sequenced in a study of blood T cell repertoires in COVID-19. Libraries were prepared by immunoSEQ multiplex PCR; TCRdb keeps only in-frame clonotypes and omits some of them. The profile shows some 320,000 clones, about nine tenths of them singletons. The specimen sequenced was PBMCs or T cells enriched from blood (not recorded which). Receptor source: a man between 60 and 75 years old who had recovered from COVID-19.

CDR3 in amino acids: CASSPRQGSYNEQFF. The CDR3, as DNA: TGTGCCAGCTCACCTCGACAAGGTTCCTACAATGAGCAGTTCTTC. The chain links TRBV18 to TRBJ2-1; D is ambiguous. The V end lost 3 bases, the J end lost 1 base, and 10 bases lay between the germline ends. The V gene's germline CDR1 is KGHSH and CDR2 LQKENI. The CDR3 runs 15 residues.

Comments on this clone: The germline gene is not matched at one end of the junction; a read error may be the cause. V is TRBV15 and J is TRBJ2-1; the match to TRBD2 covers 11 bases. This CDR3 has 14 residues. Germline V lookup: CDR1 LNHNV, CDR2 YYDKDF (reference sequence). CDR3 amino acids: CATSRPNELAGAIF. CDR3 nucleotide sequence: TGTGCCACCAGCAGACCGAACGAACTAGCGGGAGCTATCTTC. Filled out from reference TRBV15 and TRBJ2-1, the complete variable domain reads DAMVIQNPRYQVTQFGKPVTLSCSQTLNHNVMYWYQQKSSQAPKLLFHYYDKDFNNEADTPDNFQSRRPNTSFCFLDIRSPGLGDTAMYLCATSRPNELAGAIFGPGTRLTVL.

This chain links TRBV6-5 with TRBJ2-2; D is uncertain. The CDR3 loop spans 12 amino acids. Trimming left V 5 bases short and J 3 bases short, with 4 bases between. In germline, CDR1 is MNHEY, CDR2 SVGAGI. The CDR3 protein is CASSLYTGELFF. Written as DNA, the CDR3 is TGTGCCAGCAGTCTTTACACCGGGGAGCTGTTTTTT.

The V and J genes are TRBV24-1 and TRBJ1-2; 8 bases are a match to TRBD1. Per the germline V gene, CDR1 is KGHDR and CDR2 is SFDVKD. CDR3 length: 13 residues. J was trimmed by 6 bases and V by 5 bases; bases with no gene match: 4. The CDR3 DNA is TGTGCCACCAGTGTGACAGGGGCGGATGGCTACACCTTC. This codes for CATSVTGADGYTF.

This sequence joins TRBV18 and TRBJ1-4; D is uncertain. The germline CDR1 and CDR2 sequences are KGHSH and LQKENI. V was cut by 2 bases and J by 0 bases, with 7 bases left in between. The CDR3 length is 15 residues. For the CDR3, the DNA is TGTGCCAGCTCACCAAACATCGCAACTAATGAAAAACTGTTTTTT. Translation gives CASSPNIATNEKLFF.

The V gene is TRBV29-1, the J gene TRBJ2-1; 8 positions match TRBD1. Per germline, CDR1 SQVTM and CDR2 ANQGSEA. The CDR3 extends over 12 amino acids. Losses at the gene ends were 4 bases for V and 8 bases for J; bases not matched to a gene: 4. The CDR3 DNA reads TGCAGCGTTGTACAGGGGGTTCATGAGCAGTTCTTC. Protein sequence: CSVVQGVHEQFF.

The rearrangement uses TRBV14 and TRBJ1-2, with a possible D match to TRBD1 (5 bases). CDR1 is SGHDN, CDR2 FVKESK, per germline. V was cut by 1 base and J by 7 bases, with 16 bases left in between. The CDR3 extends over 15 amino acids. The CDR3, as DNA: TGTGCCAGCAGCCAAGTAAGGGGCCTATCCGGTGGCTACACCTTC. Protein: CASSQVRGLSGGYTF.

The gene calls are TRBV3-1 (or the pseudogene TRBV3-2) and TRBJ2-5, with TRBD2 matching 12 bases. Germline V gives CDR1 LGHDT, CDR2 YNNKEL (reference sequence). The CDR3 is 15 residues long. The junction had 2 bases not matched to a gene; V was cut back by 6 bases and J by 0 bases. The CDR3 reads CASRWTSGDQETQYF. The CDR3 region has the DNA TGTGCCAGCAGGTGGACTAGCGGGGACCAAGAGACCCAGTACTTC.

The chain uses TRBV4-3 and TRBJ2-7; 13 nucleotides match TRBD2. Germline V gene data show CDR1 as LGHNA and CDR2 as YSLEER. V shed 2 bases, J shed 3 bases, and the junction held 7 bases outside the gene matches. The CDR3 has 17 amino acids. The CDR3: CASSQTTSGGVIYEQYF. For the CDR3, the DNA is TGCGCCAGCAGCCAAACCACTAGCGGGGGGGTAATCTACGAGCAGTACTTC.

The chain is built from TRBV20-1 and TRBJ1-3, with D hard to call. Germline lookup yields CDR1 DFQATT and CDR2 SNEGSKA (reference sequence). The V end was cut by 3 bases, the J end by 0 bases, with 12 bases between. This CDR3 has 15 residues. Here the CDR3 reads CSASGSGPSGNTIYF. CDR3 coding DNA: TGCAGTGCTAGTGGGTCAGGCCCCTCTGGAAACACCATATATTTT.

This chain joins TRBV14 and TRBJ1-2, with 7 bases identical to TRBD1. Unmatched junction bases numbered 5, after V lost 0 bases and J lost 4 bases. The CDR3 has 15 amino acids. Germline loops: CDR1 SGHDN, CDR2 FVKESK. CDR3 amino acids: CASSQDGRGAYGYTF. CDR3 DNA sequence: TGTGCCAGCAGCCAAGATGGCAGGGGGGCCTATGGCTACACCTTC.

This clone was seen only a few times. At one boundary the junction diverges from the germline segment, which might be a read error. Written as DNA, the CDR3 is TGTGCCAGCATGCCCGGGACAGGCAATCTGCCCCAGCATTTT. Amino acids: CASMPGTGNLPQHF. The chain uses TRBV2 and TRBJ1-5; 8 positions agree with TRBD1. CDR3 length equals 14 residues. Germline values: CDR1 SNHLY, CDR2 FYNNEI.